The TCR beta chain under discussion was sequenced for a study of CXCR3-negative and CXCR3-positive naive CD8 T cells. 5' RACE with UMI labels generated the TRB cDNA libraries. Reanalyzing the 5' RACE reads, TCRdb keeps one entry per CDR3 protein, without DNA. There are about 92,000 distinct CDR3 sequences in the sample, with nearly 0.85% held by the top ten. Whole-study results and caveats: CXCR3-negative and CXCR3-positive naive cells shared comparable TRBV-TRBJ usage, but memory cells did not. Greater hydrophobicity was found in TRB CDR3s of CXCR3-positive naive cells than of CXCR3-negative naive cells.

About this clonotype itself: As yet, its antigen is unknown.

The material sequenced was naive CXCR3+ CD8+ T cells from blood. Sample subset: CD45RO-CCR7+CD27+CD95- naive CD8+ T cells expressing CXCR3 (TNR3+). The receptor comes from a human donor in good health. Some clones in this sample may be carry-over from other donors' samples.

CDR3 in amino acids: CASSWDRTDTQYF. This chain links TRBV12-3 or TRBV12-4 with TRBJ2-3; TCRdb lists TRBD1, though no DNA is available to test this call. The CDR3 spans 13 residues.